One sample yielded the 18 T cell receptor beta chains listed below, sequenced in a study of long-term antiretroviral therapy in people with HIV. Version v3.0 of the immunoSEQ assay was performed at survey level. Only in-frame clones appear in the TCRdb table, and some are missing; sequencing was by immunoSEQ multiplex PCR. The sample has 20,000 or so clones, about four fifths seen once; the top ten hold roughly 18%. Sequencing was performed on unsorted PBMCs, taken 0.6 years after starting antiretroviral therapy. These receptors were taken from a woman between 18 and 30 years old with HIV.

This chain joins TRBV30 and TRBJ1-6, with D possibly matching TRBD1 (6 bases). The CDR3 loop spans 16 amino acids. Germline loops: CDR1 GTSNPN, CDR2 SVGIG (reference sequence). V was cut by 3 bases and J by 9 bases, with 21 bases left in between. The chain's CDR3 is CAWRQTGRISGSPLHF. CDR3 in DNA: TGTGCCTGGAGGCAGACAGGCCGAATATCGGGTTCACCCCTCCACTTT. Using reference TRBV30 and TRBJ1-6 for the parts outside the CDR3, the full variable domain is SQTIHQWPATLVQPVGSPLSLECTVEGTSNPNLYWYRQAAGRGLQLLFYSVGIGQISSEVPQNLSASRPQDRQFILSSKKLLLSDSGFYLCAWRQTGRISGSPLHFGNGTRLTVT.

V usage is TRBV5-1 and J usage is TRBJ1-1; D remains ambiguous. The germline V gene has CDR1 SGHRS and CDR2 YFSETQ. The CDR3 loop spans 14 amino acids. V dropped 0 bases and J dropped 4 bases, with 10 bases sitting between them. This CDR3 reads CASSLAKDGTEAFF. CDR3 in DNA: TGCGCCAGCAGCTTGGCCAAGGACGGCACTGAAGCTTTCTTT.

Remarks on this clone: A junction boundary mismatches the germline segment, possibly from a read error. Here the CDR3 reads CASNLLQGFTGELFF. As DNA, the CDR3 is TGTGCCAGCAACTTGCTACAGGGGTTCACCGGGGAGCTGTTTTTT. The rearrangement uses TRBV5-6 and TRBJ2-2; 7 bases are shared with TRBD1. Germline CDR1 and CDR2: SGHDT and YYEEEE. CDR3 length: 15 amino acids.

The DNA for the CDR3 is TGCAGCTTCCGGGGGAGCGGGAGGGCCGGAAGCACAGATACGCAGTATTTT. Its translation: CSFRGSGRAGSTDTQYF. This chain links TRBV29-1 with TRBJ2-3, with 10 bases aligning to TRBD2. Germline assignment: CDR1 SQVTM and CDR2 ANQGSEA. The CDR3 consists of 17 residues. V shed 8 bases, J shed 0 bases, and the junction held 14 bases outside the gene matches.

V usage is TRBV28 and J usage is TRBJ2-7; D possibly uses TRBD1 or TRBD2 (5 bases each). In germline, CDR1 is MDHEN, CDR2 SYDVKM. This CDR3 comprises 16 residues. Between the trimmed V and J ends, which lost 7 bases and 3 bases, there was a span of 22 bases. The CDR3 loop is CASTLGLREAHYEQYF. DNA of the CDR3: TGTGCCAGCACCCTGGGGCTCCGGGAAGCCCACTACGAGCAGTACTTC.

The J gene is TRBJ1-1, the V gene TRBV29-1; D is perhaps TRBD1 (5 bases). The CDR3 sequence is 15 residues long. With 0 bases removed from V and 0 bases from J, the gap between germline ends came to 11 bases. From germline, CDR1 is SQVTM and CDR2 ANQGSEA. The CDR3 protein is CSVEDGWGMNTEAFF. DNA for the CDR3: TGCAGCGTTGAAGACGGTTGGGGGATGAACACTGAAGCTTTCTTT.

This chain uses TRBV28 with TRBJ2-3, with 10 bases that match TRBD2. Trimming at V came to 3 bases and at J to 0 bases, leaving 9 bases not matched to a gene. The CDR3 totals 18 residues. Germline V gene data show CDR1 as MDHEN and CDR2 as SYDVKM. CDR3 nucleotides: TGTGCCAGCAGTTTCCCCATCGGGACTAGCGTTAGCACAGATACGCAGTATTTT. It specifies CASSFPIGTSVSTDTQYF.

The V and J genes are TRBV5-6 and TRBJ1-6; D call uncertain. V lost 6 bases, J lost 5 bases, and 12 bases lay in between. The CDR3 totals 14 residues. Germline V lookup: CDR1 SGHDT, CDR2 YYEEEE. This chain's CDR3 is CASTTGPNNSPLHF. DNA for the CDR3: TGTGCCAGCACCACTGGACCGAATAATTCACCCCTCCACTTT.

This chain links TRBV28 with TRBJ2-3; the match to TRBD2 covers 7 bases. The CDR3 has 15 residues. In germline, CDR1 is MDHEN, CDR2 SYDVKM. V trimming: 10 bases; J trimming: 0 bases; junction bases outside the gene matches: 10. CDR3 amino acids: CATIWGSGSTDTQYF. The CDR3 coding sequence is TGTGCCACCATATGGGGTAGCGGGAGCACAGATACGCAGTATTTT.

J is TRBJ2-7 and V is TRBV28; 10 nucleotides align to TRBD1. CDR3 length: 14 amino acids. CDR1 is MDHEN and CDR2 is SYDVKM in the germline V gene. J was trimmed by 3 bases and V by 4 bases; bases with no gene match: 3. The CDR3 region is CASSSGQGGYEQYF. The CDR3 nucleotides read TGTGCCAGCAGTTCCGGACAGGGGGGCTACGAGCAGTACTTC.

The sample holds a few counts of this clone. The CDR3 reads CASSDQPQHF. The DNA of the CDR3 is TGTGCCAGCAGTGATCAGCCCCAGCATTTT. The rearrangement joins TRBV6-1 to TRBJ1-5; D unresolved. In germline, CDR1 is MNHNS, CDR2 SASEGT. V was trimmed by 3 bases and J by 6 bases, leaving 0 bases between them. The CDR3 length is 10 residues.

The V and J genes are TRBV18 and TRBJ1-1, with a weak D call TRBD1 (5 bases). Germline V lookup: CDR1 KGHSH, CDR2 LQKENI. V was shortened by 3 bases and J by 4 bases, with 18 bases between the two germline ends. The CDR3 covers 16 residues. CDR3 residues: CASSPGVARHGTEAFF. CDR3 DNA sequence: TGTGCCAGCTCACCGGGGGTGGCGAGGCACGGCACTGAAGCTTTCTTT.

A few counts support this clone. The CDR3 DNA is TGTGCCAGCAGCTTAGCGGGAGGGTCCAATGAGCAGTTCTTC. Its protein product is CASSLAGGSNEQFF. V usage is TRBV7-8 and J usage is TRBJ2-1; TRBD2 aligns across 7 bases. CDR1 and CDR2 from the germline V gene are SGHVS and FQNEAQ. The V and J ends lost 0 bases and 6 bases, in that order; junction bases with no gene match: 2. This CDR3 has 14 residues. The entire variable domain, with the rest obtained from reference TRBV7-8 and TRBJ2-1, is as follows: GAGVSQSPRYKVAKRGQDVALRCDPISGHVSLFWYQQALGQGPEFLTYFQNEAQLDKSGLPSDRFFAERPEGSVSTLKIQRTQQEDSAVYLCASSLAGGSNEQFFGPGTRLTVL.

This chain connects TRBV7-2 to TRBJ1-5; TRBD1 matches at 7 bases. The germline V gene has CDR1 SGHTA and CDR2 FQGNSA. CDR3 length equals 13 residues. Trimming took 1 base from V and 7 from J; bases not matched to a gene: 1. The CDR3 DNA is TGTGCCAGCAGCTTAGAGGGGGCCCAGCCCCAGCATTTT. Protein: CASSLEGAQPQHF.

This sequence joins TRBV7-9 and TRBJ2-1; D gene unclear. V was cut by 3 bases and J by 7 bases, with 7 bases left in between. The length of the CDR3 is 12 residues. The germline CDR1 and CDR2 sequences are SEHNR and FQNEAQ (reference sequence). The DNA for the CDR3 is TGTGCCAGCAGCTTGGAGTGGAATGAGCAGTTCTTC. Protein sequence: CASSLEWNEQFF.

CDR3 nucleotide sequence: TGTGCCAGCTCACCACCCCAAGGGAGCACAGATACGCAGTATTTT. Amino acids: CASSPPQGSTDTQYF. The V gene is TRBV18, the J gene TRBJ2-3; D unclear. Per the germline V gene, CDR1 is KGHSH and CDR2 is LQKENI. CDR3 length equals 15 residues. Trimming took 0 bases from V and 0 from J, leaving 7 bases between them.

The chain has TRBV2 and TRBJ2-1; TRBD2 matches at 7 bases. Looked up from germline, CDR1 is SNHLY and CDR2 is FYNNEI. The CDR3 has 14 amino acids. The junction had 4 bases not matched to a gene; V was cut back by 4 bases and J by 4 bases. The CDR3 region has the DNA TGTGCCAGCAGTGTCGGGGGAGGGTACAATGAGCAGTTCTTC. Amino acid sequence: CASSVGGGYNEQFF.

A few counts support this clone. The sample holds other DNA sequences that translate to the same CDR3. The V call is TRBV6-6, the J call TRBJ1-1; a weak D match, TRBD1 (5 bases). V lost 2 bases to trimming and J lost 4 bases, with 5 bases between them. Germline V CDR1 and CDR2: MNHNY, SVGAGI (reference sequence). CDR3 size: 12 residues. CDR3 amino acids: CASSYGGTEAFF. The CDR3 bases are TGTGCCAGCAGTTACGGGGGCACTGAAGCTTTCTTT.